The clone carrying this TCR beta chain was recorded only once. The antigen is not known. A junction boundary mismatches the germline segment, possibly from a read error. Constant-region reverse primers amplified full-length variable regions, followed by semi-nested Nested Universal Primer A PCR. TCRdb re-analysed the 5' RACE reads in MiXCR, keeping a single row per CDR3 protein. The repertoire holds more than 9,500 distinct CDR3 sequences, with roughly half as singletons. Study outcomes and limitations: In terms of TCR gene usage, tumor memory CD4+ T cells clustered together with blood and lymph node memory CD4+ cells, as well as with lymph node naive CD4+ cells. The larger cohort examined one V-J beta rearrangement, not whole repertoires.

The CDR3 totals 15 residues. Germline V gene sequence: CDR1 SGHTA, CDR2 FQGNSA. Cells sorted as Tregs were CD4+, CD25+ and CD127-/low. This rearrangement joins TRBV7-2 to TRBJ1-1, with D uncertain. The sample comprised tumor-infiltrating Tregs sorted from the breast tumor. This receptor was obtained from a female donor with breast cancer. The CDR3: CASGLEGPSGTEAFF. In DNA, the CDR3 is TGTGCCAGCGGCTTAGAAGGGCCCTCGGGCACTGAAGCTTTCTTT.